These 20 T cell receptor beta chains came from one sample sequenced in a study of T cell repertoires in cytomegalovirus infection. TCRdb recomputed calls from the reads with MiXCR, one row per CDR3 protein. The sample holds 110,000 or so distinct CDR3 sequences, over 25% seen once. Their antigens remain unidentified. Sequencing was performed on CD8+ T cells from cultured PBMCs, taken from culture after CMV antigen stimulation. These receptors came from a human donor in good health (CMV status not recorded). Some clones in this sample may be carry-over from other donors' samples.

This clonotype has only a few counts. CDR3 protein: CASSLGQVNIQYF. The CDR3 nucleotides are TGTGCCAGCAGCTTGGGTCAGGTGAACATTCAGTACTTC. The chain couples TRBV5-6 to TRBJ2-4; D gene unclear. V was pared by 0 bases and J by 7 bases, with 8 bases between. This CDR3 is built from 13 residues. Germline values: CDR1 SGHDT, CDR2 YYEEEE.

The table lists this clonotype with many counts. The chain employs TRBV19 and TRBJ2-7; 8 bases are a match to TRBD1. The length of the CDR3 is 14 residues. V lost 4 bases, J lost 2 bases, and 4 bases stayed unmatched. Looked up from germline, CDR1 is LNHDA and CDR2 is SQIVND (reference sequence). CDR3 sequence (DNA): TGTGCCAGTAGTAAAACAGGGGGGACCTACGAGCAGTACTTC. Its translation: CASSKTGGTYEQYF.

In this sample, this clonotype turned up a few times. The chain couples TRBV11-3 to TRBJ2-7, with D perhaps TRBD1 (6 bases). Germline-derived CDR1 and CDR2 are SGHNT and YENEEA. The V gene lost 6 bases and the J gene lost 2 bases, with 14 bases spanning the gap. This CDR3 comprises 14 residues. Written as DNA, the CDR3 is TGTGCCAGCAGTCCAACAGGGACCACCTACGAGCAGTACTTC. It yields the protein CASSPTGTTYEQYF.

This clonotype was picked up a small number of times. The chain employs TRBV19 and TRBJ2-1; weak D call: TRBD1 (5 bases). V dropped 2 bases and J dropped 7 bases, with 12 bases sitting between them. The CDR3 covers 14 residues. CDR1 LNHDA and CDR2 SQIVND come from the germline V gene (reference sequence). This CDR3 is CASSIRSGWNEQFF. CDR3 coding DNA: TGTGCCAGTAGTATAAGGTCAGGGTGGAATGAGCAGTTCTTC.

The rearrangement links TRBV5-6 to TRBJ2-1; D perhaps matches TRBD2 (6 bases). The germline V gene has CDR1 SGHDT and CDR2 YYEEEE. This CDR3 has 17 residues. The V end was cut by 3 bases, the J end by 3 bases, with 19 bases between. The CDR3 bases are TGTGCCAGCAGCTCTTGGCTGGTAGGGACTGGCTACAATGAGCAGTTCTTC. The encoded protein is CASSSWLVGTGYNEQFF.

This clonotype was observed at least ten times. This chain links TRBV7-9 with TRBJ1-1; 9 positions agree with TRBD1. The CDR3 length is 15 residues. The trim removed 7 bases at V and 3 bases at J, leaving 9 bases unmatched. Germline V gene data show CDR1 as SEHNR and CDR2 as FQNEAQ (reference sequence). The chain's CDR3 is CASTDTGTGHTEAFF. The CDR3 region has the DNA TGTGCCAGCACCGATACCGGGACAGGGCACACTGAAGCTTTCTTT.

This clonotype was counted a few times. V gene TRBV7-8 combines with J gene TRBJ2-1, with TRBD1 identical over 8 bases. CDR1 SGHVS and CDR2 FQNEAQ come from the germline V gene. Trimming removed 5 bases from V and 8 bases from J; junction bases left unmatched: 8. There are 14 residues in the CDR3. The CDR3 DNA reads TGTGCCAGCAGCACTGGACAGGGTGTGGATGAGCAGTTCTTC. Translating it yields CASSTGQGVDEQFF.

This chain joins TRBV4-3 and TRBJ1-1, with a weak D call TRBD1 (5 bases). V lost 3 bases, J lost 8 bases, and 13 bases lay in between. Per germline, CDR1 LGHNA and CDR2 YSLEER. The CDR3 loop spans 13 amino acids. CDR3 sequence: CASSQSGPEEAFF. CDR3 nucleotides: TGCGCCAGCAGCCAGTCGGGGCCGGAGGAAGCTTTCTTT.

This clonotype has a handful of counts. The V gene is TRBV7-8, the J gene TRBJ2-7; possible D gene TRBD2, 6 bases. CDR1 and CDR2 from the germline V gene are SGHVS and FQNEAQ. The CDR3 loop spans 15 amino acids. Trimming pared 6 bases from V and 6 bases from J, leaving 21 bases between. DNA for the CDR3: TGTGCCAGCAGGGCCTCGGTGCGGGGACTCGGCGAGCAGTACTTC. Its protein is CASRASVRGLGEQYF.

This chain links TRBV5-4 with TRBJ1-4; D unresolved. The germline V gene encodes CDR1 SGHNT and CDR2 YYREEE (reference sequence). V was shortened by 6 bases and J by 6 bases, with 15 bases between the two germline ends. The CDR3 is 14 amino acids. CDR3 nucleotides: TGTGCCAGCACCCTTTGGGGTTCGGATGAAAAACTGTTTTTT. It encodes CASTLWGSDEKLFF.

V is TRBV15 and J is TRBJ1-1, with D perhaps matching TRBD1 (5 bases). V shed 5 bases and J shed 1 base, with 11 bases lying between them. The CDR3 covers 14 residues. The germline CDR1 and CDR2 sequences are LNHNV and YYDKDF (reference sequence). CDR3 residues: CATSPIGTNTEAFF. The CDR3 DNA is TGTGCCACCAGCCCGATCGGGACGAACACTGAAGCTTTCTTT. Full variable domain (outside the CDR3, taken from reference TRBV15 and TRBJ1-1): DAMVIQNPRYQVTQFGKPVTLSCSQTLNHNVMYWYQQKSSQAPKLLFHYYDKDFNNEADTPDNFQSRRPNTSFCFLDIRSPGLGDTAMYLCATSPIGTNTEAFFGQGTRLTVV.

This chain joins TRBV5-1 and TRBJ2-7; 8 bases are shared with TRBD1. This CDR3 region has 15 residues. The J segment lost 6 bases and the V segment lost 4 bases, leaving 12 bases of the junction unmatched. The germline CDR1 and CDR2 sequences are SGHRS and YFSETQ. The CDR3, as DNA: TGCGCCAGCAGCCTCTGGGGACAGGCCCCCGGCGAGCAGTACTTC. Translating it yields CASSLWGQAPGEQYF.

This clonotype was seen only a few times. The CDR3 sequence is CASSPTGLTDTQYF. The DNA for the CDR3 is TGTGCCAGCAGCCCGACAGGGCTCACAGATACGCAGTATTTT. The chain links TRBV7-9 to TRBJ2-3, with 7 bases aligning to TRBD1. Losses at the gene ends were 5 bases for V and 2 bases for J; bases not matched to a gene: 4. CDR1 is SEHNR, CDR2 FQNEAQ, per germline (reference sequence). The CDR3 is 14 residues long.

The rearrangement uses TRBV10-2 and TRBJ1-1, with D possibly TRBD1 on 6 matching bases. Germline assignment: CDR1 WSHSY and CDR2 SAAADI. This CDR3 has 15 residues. V was cut by 5 bases and J by 4 bases, with 17 bases left in between. This CDR3 is CASSQDLGGPTEAFF. For the CDR3, the DNA is TGCGCCAGCAGTCAAGACCTGGGGGGCCCCACTGAAGCTTTCTTT.

V gene TRBV5-5 combines with J gene TRBJ1-3; D gene unclear. From germline, CDR1 is SGHKS and CDR2 YYEKEE (reference sequence). CDR3 length: 14 amino acids. V shed 1 base and J shed 7 bases, with 12 bases lying between them. CDR3 nucleotide sequence: TGTGCCAGCAGCTTGATGACTGGGAGGAACACCATATATTTT. Protein sequence: CASSLMTGRNTIYF.

The J gene is TRBJ1-5, the V gene TRBV6-1; possibly TRBD1 for D (6 bases). The CDR3 is 14 residues long. Germline values: CDR1 MNHNS, CDR2 SASEGT. V lost 4 bases and J lost 6, with 13 bases in between. The CDR3 is CASSGLQGSQPQHF. In DNA form, the CDR3 reads TGTGCCAGCAGTGGGCTTCAGGGGAGTCAGCCCCAGCATTTT.

V is TRBV6-6 and J is TRBJ2-3; no clear D gene. This CDR3 comprises 13 residues. V was trimmed by 1 base and J by 11 bases, leaving 13 bases between them. The germline V gene encodes CDR1 MNHNY and CDR2 SVGAGI (reference sequence). The CDR3 DNA follows: TGTGCCAGCAGTTACTTCTTGCAGCTCGGGCAGTATTTT. It encodes CASSYFLQLGQYF.

With respect to this clonotype: Germline is not matched at one junction end, which may reflect a read error. V gene TRBV2 combines with J gene TRBJ1-1; a weak D match, TRBD1 (6 bases). Germline assignment: CDR1 SNHLY and CDR2 FYNNEI. This CDR3 has 15 residues. CDR3 nucleotide sequence: TGTGCCGGCAGTGGGGGGGGGCCACTGAACACTGAAGCTTTCTTT. This gives the protein CAGSGGGPLNTEAFF. Together with reference TRBV2 and TRBJ1-1, the CDR3 gives the full variable domain: EPEVTQTPSHQVTQMGQEVILRCVPISNHLYFYWYRQILGQKVEFLVSFYNNEISEKSEIFDDQFSVERPDGSNFTLKIRSTKLEDSAMYFCAGSGGGPLNTEAFFGQGTRLTVV.

This chain joins TRBV19 and TRBJ1-1; TRBD1 aligns across 8 bases. V trimming: 1 base; J trimming: 0 bases; junction bases outside the gene matches: 13. Germline assignment: CDR1 LNHDA and CDR2 SQIVND (reference sequence). CDR3 size: 19 residues. The CDR3 region has the DNA TGTGCCAGTAGTATAGCTTGGACAGGGCTCTACCCTTTGAACACTGAAGCTTTCTTT. The encoded protein is CASSIAWTGLYPLNTEAFF.

This clonotype was picked up many times. The rearrangement uses TRBV7-2 and TRBJ2-7, with unresolved D. The V gene lost 4 bases and the J gene lost 3 bases, with 13 bases spanning the gap. Germline CDR1 is SGHTA and CDR2 is FQGNSA. The CDR3 consists of 14 residues. The CDR3 loop is CASSSDSFYYEQYF. CDR3 DNA: TGTGCCAGCAGCTCTGACTCCTTCTACTACGAGCAGTACTTC. Filled out from reference TRBV7-2 and TRBJ2-7, the complete variable domain reads GAGVSQSPSNKVTEKGKDVELRCDPISGHTALYWYRQSLGQGLEFLIYFQGNSAPDKSGLPSDRFSAERTGGSVSTLTIQRTQQEDSAVYLCASSSDSFYYEQYFGPGTRLTVT.